The T cell receptor (beta chain) under discussion was sequenced for a study of blood T cell repertoires in COVID-19. Across the whole study: Samples came from the United States, Italy and Spain, spanning acute and convalescent COVID-19. PBMCs, B-cell-depleted T cells, or T cells provided the cDNA or gDNA that made up the material.

Produced via immunoSEQ multiplex PCR; TCRdb's table is partial and in-frame only. The sample shows under 200,000 clones, more than 75% of them seen only once. The CDR3 has 11 amino acids. V lost 6 bases to trimming and J lost 10 bases, with 12 bases between them. This TCR came from a woman of 80 years or more with acute or convalescent COVID-19. The chain uses TRBV12-3 or TRBV12-4 and TRBJ1-2; D may be TRBD1 (6 bases). What was sequenced was peripheral blood. The chain's CDR3 is CASSHGTSYTF. In DNA form, the CDR3 reads TGTGCCAGCAGCCACGGGACATCCTACACCTTC.